This T cell receptor beta chain was identified in a study of blood T cells in healthy people across ages. Study-wide results and caveats: Strongly correlated with naive T cell percentage was TCR beta diversity. The study could not conclusively compare naive and antigen-experienced cells, given its unsorted PBMCs.

Using a J-beta primer mix together with a sample-barcoded 5' primer, a second PCR was run for about 6 to 11 cycles. MiXCR, run by TCRdb on the 5' RACE reads, gives a single entry per CDR3 protein. Of about 1.1 million distinct CDR3 sequences listed, 30% to 40% are singletons. CDR3 length: 16 residues. Looked up from germline, CDR1 is SGDLS and CDR2 is YYNGEE. Trimming shortened V by 3 bases and J by 7 bases, and 17 bases separated the two germline ends. A word on this clonotype: Its cognate antigen is unknown.

Drawn from each donor were approximately 9.5 milliliters of peripheral blood. Per sample, a minimum of 7 million PBMCs were isolated. This sequence was found in a man younger than 30 in good health. The V gene is TRBV9, the J gene TRBJ1-6, with a tentative D call TRBD1 (5 bases). Material for sequencing was blood. Here the CDR3 DNA reads TGTGCCAGCAGCGATGGGGCGGGAAGTAAAAATTCACCCCTCCACTTT. It specifies CASSDGAGSKNSPLHF.